These 15 T cell receptor beta chains share one sample of origin, sequenced in a study of T cell repertoires in cytomegalovirus infection (dated by TCRdb to between 2019 and 2020). These reads were obtained on an Illumina HiSeq 1500. The public reads were run again by TCRdb, first through fastp at Q25 and then through MiXCR, and only productive beta chains were kept. Each record represents a unique CDR3 protein, reported with the most common genes and DNA among its rows. The sample table records about 130,000 distinct CDR3 sequences; more than 7% of these occur just once. Clones ranked in the top ten supply roughly a tenth of the sample. Sequenced material: PBMCs. Receptor source: a human donor in good health (CMV status not recorded). Some clones in this sample may be carry-over from other donors' samples.

The sample holds many counts of this clonotype. The chain combines TRBV7-2 with TRBJ1-3; tentative D call: TRBD1 (5 bases). There are 16 residues in the CDR3. The V end lost 0 bases, the J end lost 2 bases, and 11 bases lay between the germline ends. Per germline, CDR1 SGHTA and CDR2 FQGNSA. CDR3 bases: TGTGCCAGCAGCTTAGCGGGGGGAGGCACTGGAAACACCATATATTTT. Protein: CASSLAGGGTGNTIYF. Full variable domain (remainder filled in from reference TRBV7-2 and TRBJ1-3): GAGVSQSPSNKVTEKGKDVELRCDPISGHTALYWYRQSLGQGLEFLIYFQGNSAPDKSGLPSDRFSAERTGGSVSTLTIQRTQQEDSAVYLCASSLAGGGTGNTIYFGEGSWLTVV.

This clonotype was counted ten times or more. The genes are TRBV5-1 and TRBJ1-1; D remains ambiguous. The V gene's germline CDR1 is SGHRS and CDR2 YFSETQ. CDR3 length: 14 amino acids. The V end was cut by 0 bases, the J end by 4 bases, with 10 bases between. CDR3 bases: TGCGCCAGCAGCTTGGTTCCCCGGGGCACTGAAGCTTTCTTT. It codes for CASSLVPRGTEAFF.

The chain has TRBV20-1 and TRBJ2-5; perhaps TRBD2 as D (5 bases). CDR3 length: 17 residues. In germline, CDR1 is DFQATT, CDR2 SNEGSKA (reference sequence). The V gene lost 0 bases and the J gene lost 4 bases, with 21 bases spanning the gap. The CDR3 DNA reads as TGCAGTGCTAGAGATCGGAAGAGGACTTTAGTCCGAGAGACCCAGTACTTC. As protein: CSARDRKRTLVRETQYF.

The sample holds many counts of this clonotype. The J gene is TRBJ2-3, the V gene TRBV12-3 or TRBV12-4; tentatively, D is TRBD2 (7 bases). The V end lost 6 bases, the J end lost 1 base, and 11 bases lay between the germline ends. This CDR3 has 14 amino acids. CDR3 region: CASRRGGGTDTQYF. CDR3 bases: TGTGCCAGCAGGCGCGGGGGCGGCACAGATACGCAGTATTTT.

This clonotype was detected only a few times. The rearrangement joins TRBV19 to TRBJ1-3; D call uncertain. The CDR3 is 15 residues long. With 6 bases removed from V and 0 bases from J, the gap between germline ends came to 12 bases. Germline values: CDR1 LNHDA, CDR2 SQIVND (reference sequence). In DNA form, the CDR3 reads TGTGCCAGTAGCGGACTGTTAAACTCTGGAAACACCATATATTTT. Its protein is CASSGLLNSGNTIYF.

This clonotype was observed many times. The chain has TRBV7-2 and TRBJ1-5; D unclear. Germline values: CDR1 SGHTA, CDR2 FQGNSA. This CDR3 has 13 residues. Deletions cut 1 base from V and 8 bases from J, with 9 bases between. The CDR3 loop reads CASSLEREKPQHF. The CDR3 DNA reads TGTGCCAGCAGCTTAGAGAGGGAGAAGCCCCAGCATTTT.

As to this clonotype: A read error may account for a junction end that differs from germline. This chain joins TRBV6-5 and TRBJ1-1, with D possibly matching TRBD1 (5 bases). The V gene's germline CDR1 is MNHEY and CDR2 SVGAGI. The CDR3 is made up of 16 amino acids. CDR3 region: CTSSPDGRTGGTEAFF. In DNA, the CDR3 is TGTACCAGCAGTCCCGACGGACGAACCGGGGGCACTGAAGCTTTCTTT.

This clonotype was counted between two and nine times. The rearrangement joins TRBV7-2 to TRBJ1-5, with TRBD1 as a possible D gene (5 bases). Trimming cost V 1 base and J 0 bases, with 7 bases left between them. The germline gives CDR1 SGHTA, CDR2 FQGNSA. The CDR3 runs to 15 residues. CDR3 nucleotides: TGTGCCAGCAGCTTAGGCAGGGCTAGCAATCAGCCCCAGCATTTT. Protein: CASSLGRASNQPQHF.

This clonotype has just a few counts. The chain recombines TRBV29-1 with TRBJ1-1; unclear D gene. V shed 2 bases and J shed 3 bases, with 4 bases lying between them. Germline V gene sequence: CDR1 SQVTM, CDR2 ANQGSEA. There are 11 residues in the CDR3. The CDR3 bases are TGCAGCGTTGAAAAGTACACTGAAGCTTTCTTT. It translates to CSVEKYTEAFF.

This clonotype was found many times. The chain recombines TRBV7-2 with TRBJ1-2; D possibly corresponds to TRBD1 (5 bases). Trimming removed 3 bases at V and 1 base at J, with 9 bases between. The CDR3 has 14 residues. The germline CDR1 and CDR2 sequences are SGHTA and FQGNSA. The DNA for the CDR3 is TGTGCCAGCAGCTTGGGGCAACTTAACTATGGCTACACCTTC. Its protein is CASSLGQLNYGYTF.

The rearrangement uses TRBV3-1 and TRBJ2-3, with a tentative D call TRBD2 (5 bases). The CDR3 has 15 residues. Trimming removed 4 bases at V and 2 bases at J, with 13 bases between. CDR1 is LGHDT, CDR2 YNNKEL, per germline (reference sequence). This CDR3 reads CASSLQRLSTDTQYF. CDR3 DNA: TGTGCCAGCAGCCTCCAGCGGCTTTCCACAGATACGCAGTATTTT.

At least ten counts were recorded for this clonotype. V is TRBV24-1 and J is TRBJ2-1, with 12 positions matching TRBD2. The CDR3 spans 15 residues. Germline V gene data show CDR1 as KGHDR and CDR2 as SFDVKD. J lost 7 bases, V lost 3 bases, and 3 bases had no gene match. The CDR3 loop reads CATSDRGLAGNEQFF. CDR3 bases: TGTGCCACCAGTGATCGCGGACTAGCGGGGAATGAGCAGTTCTTC.

In this sample, this clonotype turned up many times. The chain recombines TRBV2 with TRBJ1-1, with D possibly matching TRBD1 (6 bases). Trimming shortened V by 7 bases and J by 0 bases, and 12 bases separated the two germline ends. The germline gives CDR1 SNHLY, CDR2 FYNNEI. The CDR3 runs to 14 residues. Here the CDR3 reads CASKGEGMNTEAFF. As DNA, the CDR3 is TGTGCCAGCAAGGGGGAGGGCATGAACACTGAAGCTTTCTTT.

The sample holds many counts of this clonotype. CDR3 protein: CASSPGVTPNTEAFF. The CDR3, as DNA: TGTGCCAGCAGTCCTGGGGTGACTCCCAACACTGAAGCTTTCTTT. The genes are TRBV28 and TRBJ1-1; D is unresolved. Per germline, CDR1 MDHEN and CDR2 SYDVKM. The V end lost 5 bases, the J end lost 2 bases, and 15 bases lay between the germline ends. This CDR3 is built from 15 residues.

This clonotype was picked up many times. This chain links TRBV28 with TRBJ1-1; tentatively, D is TRBD1 (5 bases). The germline CDR1 and CDR2 sequences are MDHEN and SYDVKM. V was trimmed by 8 bases and J by 5 bases, leaving 12 bases between them. The CDR3 spans 12 residues. The CDR3 here is CASVGVRTEAFF. CDR3 nucleotides: TGTGCCAGCGTAGGGGTTCGGACTGAAGCTTTCTTT.